Below are 20 T cell receptor beta chains sequenced from a single sample in a study of cytomegalovirus exposure and HLA in healthy donors. This PCR relied on a set of 60 Vbeta primers and 13 Jbeta primers. Sequencing was performed with immunoSEQ multiplex PCR; in TCRdb, only in-frame clones are kept and a portion is missing. Found here are 120,000 or so clones, under 85% of them singletons; the top ten hold around 4%. Sequenced sample: PBMCs. The receptors stem from a human donor in good health.

This clone appeared a few times. V and J are TRBV5-1 and TRBJ2-3; D not resolved. CDR1 and CDR2 from the germline V gene are SGHRS and YFSETQ. The CDR3 contains 15 residues. V was cut by 3 bases and J by 4 bases, with 15 bases left in between. CDR3 protein: CASSSRETAPDTQYF. The CDR3 bases are TGCGCCAGCAGCTCTAGAGAGACGGCGCCAGATACGCAGTATTTT.

The chain employs TRBV5-5 and TRBJ1-5; D is uncertain. The CDR3 sequence is 15 residues long. V lost 0 bases to trimming and J lost 4 bases, with 11 bases between them. Per germline, CDR1 SGHKS and CDR2 YYEKEE (reference sequence). This CDR3 is CASSLGGSGNQPQHF. CDR3 sequence (DNA): TGTGCCAGCAGCTTGGGGGGAAGCGGGAATCAGCCCCAGCATTTT.

The chain uses TRBV2 and TRBJ2-3; no reliable D call. The CDR3 is 11 residues long. Trimming took off 9 bases at V and 5 bases at J, with 9 bases between the two ends. The germline V gene has CDR1 SNHLY and CDR2 FYNNEI. The CDR3 region has the DNA TGTGCCAGACTAATCCGAGATACGCAGTATTTT. Amino acid sequence: CARLIRDTQYF.

The chain recombines TRBV10-3 with TRBJ2-7; TRBD2 aligns across 12 bases. This CDR3 is built from 13 residues. Germline V gene data show CDR1 as ENHRY and CDR2 as SYGVKD. After removal of 10 bases from V and 3 bases from J, the junction contained 4 bases not matched to a gene. DNA of the CDR3: TGTGCCAGCGGGACTAGCGGGTTCTACGAGCAGTACTTC. It encodes CASGTSGFYEQYF.

The chain couples TRBV5-1 to TRBJ2-5; TRBD2 matches 9 bases. The better agreement between TRBJ2-7 and the DNA end casts doubt on the J call. Germline CDR1 is SGHRS and CDR2 is YFSETQ. The CDR3 extends over 18 amino acids. This CDR3 is CASSLGLAATTGSYEQYF. The CDR3 region has the DNA TGCGCCAGCAGCTTGGGACTAGCGGCTACCACCGGCTCCTACGAGCAGTACTTC.

This clone has only one observation. The CDR3 here is CASSIRGSGLKRNGEQFF. DNA for the CDR3: TGTGCCAGTAGTATTAGGGGCTCCGGGCTCAAGAGGAATGGTGAGCAGTTCTTC. The chain joins TRBV19 to TRBJ2-1; D perhaps matches TRBD1 (5 bases). CDR1 and CDR2 from the germline V gene are LNHDA and SQIVND (reference sequence). The V gene lost 3 bases and the J gene lost 9 bases, with 27 bases spanning the gap. This CDR3 has 18 residues.

V gene TRBV7-8 combines with J gene TRBJ1-5; 7 bases line up with TRBD1. V lost 2 bases, J lost 5 bases, and 3 bases stayed unmatched. Germline CDR1 and CDR2: SGHVS and FQNEAQ. CDR3 length equals 14 residues. As DNA, the CDR3 is TGTGCCAGCAGCTTAAGAGGGGGCGATCAGCCCCAGCATTTT. Translation gives CASSLRGGDQPQHF.

The V gene is TRBV15, the J gene TRBJ2-1; TRBD2 is a possible D gene (6 bases). V shed 4 bases and J shed 8 bases, with 18 bases lying between them. The CDR3 is made up of 15 amino acids. In germline, CDR1 is LNHNV, CDR2 YYDKDF (reference sequence). The CDR3: CATSIRYGSGHEQFF. The CDR3 nucleotides are TGTGCCACCAGCATCCGTTATGGGAGCGGGCATGAGCAGTTCTTC.

This rearrangement joins TRBV23-1 to TRBJ2-3, with TRBD2 as a possible D gene (6 bases). TRBV23-1 is an ORF; its function is uncertain. This CDR3 has 16 residues. Trimming took off 3 bases at V and 1 base at J, with 14 bases between the two ends. CDR3 coding DNA: TGCGCCAGCAGTCAGTGCGGGACCGCCCGCACAGATACGCAGTATTTT. Amino acids: CASSQCGTARTDTQYF.

The chain carries TRBV29-1 and TRBJ2-1, with a weak D call TRBD2 (6 bases). Trimming removed 0 bases from V and 4 bases from J, with 16 bases in between. The CDR3 has 16 amino acids. Germline V gives CDR1 SQVTM, CDR2 ANQGSEA. The CDR3: CSVEDSWGLRYNEQFF. The CDR3 DNA sequence: TGCAGCGTTGAAGATTCATGGGGACTGCGATACAATGAGCAGTTCTTC.

The rearrangement uses TRBV6-5 and TRBJ2-7, with a tentative D call TRBD2 (6 bases). The V end lost 2 bases, the J end lost 5 bases, and 16 bases lay between the germline ends. CDR3 length: 15 amino acids. Per germline, CDR1 MNHEY and CDR2 SVGAGI. The CDR3 sequence is CASSYEDPQRDEQYF. DNA of the CDR3: TGTGCCAGCAGTTACGAGGATCCCCAGCGGGACGAGCAGTACTTC.

V and J are TRBV27 and TRBJ2-1, with D possibly TRBD2 on 6 matching bases. Trimming shortened V by 1 base and J by 7 bases, and 23 bases separated the two germline ends. This CDR3 is 18 amino acids long. Germline CDR1 reads MNHEY; CDR2 reads SMNVEV (reference sequence). This CDR3 is CASSLFPPPGGVLNEQFF. For the CDR3, the DNA is TGTGCCAGCAGTTTATTTCCCCCCCCGGGCGGGGTCCTGAATGAGCAGTTCTTC.

This chain uses TRBV29-1 with TRBJ1-1; 8 bases match TRBD1. J was trimmed by 1 base and V by 6 bases; bases with no gene match: 10. The CDR3 has 15 residues. Germline CDR1 is SQVTM and CDR2 is ANQGSEA. CDR3 residues: CSVRGLTGGNTEAFF. CDR3 DNA sequence: TGCAGCGTCCGAGGGCTTACAGGGGGGAACACTGAAGCTTTCTTT.

The rearrangement joins TRBV6-5 to TRBJ2-1, with D perhaps TRBD2 (5 bases). The CDR3 is 15 amino acids. Per germline, CDR1 MNHEY and CDR2 SVGAGI. The ends were cut back, 2 bases at V and 1 base at J, with 9 bases in the middle. In DNA form, the CDR3 reads TGTGCCAGCAGTTACGTCGAGCGGTCCTACAATGAGCAGTTCTTC. This sequence encodes CASSYVERSYNEQFF.

The rearrangement joins TRBV6-5 to TRBJ1-4; tentative D call: TRBD1 (6 bases). The CDR3 length is 15 residues. The germline V and J ends were trimmed by 5 bases and 8 bases, with 18 bases remaining between them. Per the germline V gene, CDR1 is MNHEY and CDR2 is SVGAGI. CDR3 sequence: CASSNLHLGGEKLFF. CDR3 DNA: TGTGCCAGCAGTAACCTACATCTAGGGGGAGAAAAACTGTTTTTT.

The V and J genes are TRBV6-5 and TRBJ2-3; 10 nucleotides line up with TRBD2. The V segment lost 3 bases and the J segment 2 bases; nucleotides outside the gene matches: 2. Germline V lookup: CDR1 MNHEY, CDR2 SVGAGI. The CDR3 runs to 15 residues. The CDR3 DNA reads as TGTGCCAGCAGTTATGGACTAGCGGACACAGATACGCAGTATTTT. As protein: CASSYGLADTDTQYF.

This clone appeared once. The chain employs TRBV29-1 and TRBJ1-1, with TRBD1 matching over 10 bases. From germline, CDR1 is SQVTM and CDR2 ANQGSEA. There are 13 residues in the CDR3. After removal of 7 bases from V and 7 bases from J, the junction contained 9 bases not matched to a gene. CDR3 sequence reads: CSGIPGQGREAFF. In DNA, the CDR3 is TGCAGCGGGATTCCGGGACAGGGGCGTGAAGCTTTCTTT. Drawing the rest from reference TRBV29-1 and TRBJ1-1, the complete variable domain is SAVISQKPSRDICQRGTSLTIQCQVDSQVTMMFWYRQQPGQSLTLIATANQGSEATYESGFVIDKFPISRPNLTFSTLTVSNMSPEDSSIYLCSGIPGQGREAFFGQGTRLTVV.

This clone appeared a few times. The genes are TRBV28 and TRBJ1-2, with 12 bases identical to TRBD1. CDR1 is MDHEN, CDR2 SYDVKM, per germline. The length of the CDR3 is 14 residues. V lost 5 bases to trimming and J lost 8 bases; unmatched junction nucleotides: 6. Written as DNA, the CDR3 is TGTGCCAGCAGTCGGGACAGGGGGCGTTTGGGCTACACCTTC. As protein: CASSRDRGRLGYTF.

The chain employs TRBV4-1 and TRBJ2-7, with TRBD1 identical over 7 bases. The trim removed 1 base at V and 0 bases at J, leaving 3 bases unmatched. The CDR3 is 15 amino acids. Per germline, CDR1 MGHRA and CDR2 YSYEKL. The CDR3 bases are TGCGCCAGCAGCCAAGGGGGGACAGTCTCCTACGAGCAGTACTTC. Translated: CASSQGGTVSYEQYF.

The sample holds one count of this clone. The CDR3 spells CASSPSGDTQYF. The DNA of the CDR3 is TGTGCCAGCAGCCCTAGCGGAGATACGCAGTATTTT. J is TRBJ2-3 and V is TRBV16; TRBD2 aligns across 7 bases. The V and J ends lost 4 bases and 5 bases, in that order; junction bases with no gene match: 0. CDR1 is KGHSY and CDR2 is FQNENV in the germline V gene. CDR3 length equals 12 residues. Full variable domain (remainder filled in from reference TRBV16 and TRBJ2-3): GEEVAQTPKHLVRGEGQKAKLYCAPIKGHSYVFWYQQVLKNEFKFLISFQNENVFDETGMPKERFSAKCLPNSPCSLEIQATKLEDSAVYFCASSPSGDTQYFGPGTRLTVL.